The 17 T cell receptor beta chains presented below share a single source sample, sequenced in a study of CD8+CD57+ T cells in acquired aplastic anemia. Whoever was chosen for sequencing had shown CD8+CD57+ cell expansion by flow cytometry. Both TCR beta VDJ combination and CDR3 sequence profiling were carried out. Genomic DNA was the template for this profiling. TCRdb called the reads again in MiXCR, with one record for every CDR3 protein. The sample has hundreds of thousands of distinct CDR3 sequences; about a third are singletons. The sequenced sample consisted of sorted CD4+, CD8+, or CD8+CD57+ T cells (not recorded which) from PBMCs. The receptors originated from a human donor with aplastic anemia.

This chain joins TRBV20-1 and TRBJ1-1; the D is unclear. The germline V and J ends were trimmed by 1 base and 1 base, with 10 bases remaining between them. Germline CDR1 DFQATT, CDR2 SNEGSKA (reference sequence). The CDR3 has 14 amino acids. CDR3 residues: CSARGPVANTEAFF. CDR3 DNA: TGCAGTGCTAGAGGTCCGGTGGCGAACACTGAAGCTTTCTTT.

This clonotype was observed a few times. The DNA for the CDR3 is TGTGCCAGCAGCGTCTACCAGGGGGACCCCTACGAGCAGTACTTC. Amino acids: CASSVYQGDPYEQYF. V gene TRBV2 combines with J gene TRBJ2-7, with 7 bases matching TRBD1. From germline, CDR1 is SNHLY and CDR2 FYNNEI. This CDR3 spans 15 amino acids. V shed 6 bases, J shed 2 bases, and the junction held 10 bases outside the gene matches.

This clonotype was observed at least ten times. The chain uses TRBV12-3 or TRBV12-4 and TRBJ1-1; D unclear. V was shortened by 0 bases and J by 3 bases, with 8 bases between the two germline ends. CDR3 length: 14 residues. The CDR3 spells CASSLAETDTEAFF. The DNA of the CDR3 is TGTGCCAGCAGTTTAGCAGAAACGGACACTGAAGCTTTCTTT.

The chain employs TRBV9 and TRBJ1-2; TRBD1 matches 8 bases. The germline V gene has CDR1 SGDLS and CDR2 YYNGEE. CDR3 length: 16 residues. Unmatched junction bases numbered 12, after V lost 4 bases and J lost 4 bases. The CDR3 DNA sequence: TGTGCCAGCAGCTTCGTTCAGGGGGCGACGCGCTATGGCTACACCTTC. This codes for CASSFVQGATRYGYTF.

This clonotype was detected many times. The chain employs TRBV10-3 and TRBJ1-2; D unresolved. Germline CDR1 is ENHRY and CDR2 is SYGVKD. The CDR3 spans 11 residues. V gave up 10 bases and J gave up 3 bases, with 9 bases separating them. CDR3 sequence: CATQDDYGYTF. The CDR3 DNA reads TGTGCCACCCAGGACGACTATGGCTACACCTTC.

This chain links TRBV19 with TRBJ1-5; D is perhaps TRBD1 (5 bases). Germline assignment: CDR1 LNHDA and CDR2 SQIVND (reference sequence). V was clipped by 8 bases and J by 4 bases, with 9 bases between them. This CDR3 has 12 residues. The CDR3 spells CASQGRNQPQHF. DNA of the CDR3: TGTGCCAGTCAGGGACGGAATCAGCCCCAGCATTTT.

This chain joins TRBV6-1 and TRBJ1-2; maybe TRBD1 (5 bases). Per the germline V gene, CDR1 is MNHNS and CDR2 is SASEGT. V dropped 5 bases and J dropped 2 bases, with 12 bases sitting between them. The CDR3 is 14 amino acids. For the CDR3, the DNA is TGTGCCAGCAGTAGCTTCCGGGACAACTATGGCTACACCTTC. This gives the protein CASSSFRDNYGYTF.

This clonotype came up a few times. Compared with germline, one end of the junction differs, possibly owing to a read error. The gene calls are TRBV24-1 and TRBJ1-2; D is uncertain. CDR3 length: 13 residues. CDR1 is KGHDR, CDR2 SFDVKD, per germline. The DNA of the CDR3 is TGTGCCAGCAGTTACGAGGTTGTGGATGGCTACACCTTC. Translating gives CASSYEVVDGYTF.

Concerning this clonotype itself: Given a much more abundant clone one base away, this may be a read error. This chain links TRBV20-1 with TRBJ2-7, with TRBD2 matching over 10 bases. The germline V gene has CDR1 DFQATT and CDR2 SNEGSKA (reference sequence). The CDR3 totals 14 residues. The J segment lost 1 base and the V segment lost 1 base, leaving 1 base of the junction unmatched. The CDR3 spells CSARGGLASYEQYF. CDR3 nucleotide sequence: TGCAGTGCTAGAGGGGGACTAGCGTCCTACGAGCAGTACTTC.

V usage is TRBV20-1 and J usage is TRBJ2-1, with 7 bases that match TRBD1. The CDR3 loop spans 14 amino acids. In germline, CDR1 is DFQATT, CDR2 SNEGSKA (reference sequence). Germline trimming cut 1 base from V and 9 bases from J; bases unmatched to any gene: 9. The CDR3: CSARGSGQLAEQFF. CDR3 DNA sequence: TGCAGTGCTAGAGGATCGGGACAGTTGGCTGAGCAGTTCTTC.

V gene TRBV3-1 combines with J gene TRBJ2-7; tentatively, D is TRBD1 (6 bases). Looked up from germline, CDR1 is LGHDT and CDR2 is YNNKEL (reference sequence). CDR3 length equals 14 residues. Deletions cut 3 bases from V and 5 bases from J, with 14 bases between. The DNA for the CDR3 is TGTGCCAGCAGCCAGGCAGGGGTGACGGACGAGCAGTACTTC. Its translation is CASSQAGVTDEQYF.

This clonotype occurred many times. The V call is TRBV29-1, the J call TRBJ2-7, with D perhaps being TRBD1 or TRBD2 (6 bases each). The CDR3 is 16 residues long. Germline V CDR1 and CDR2: SQVTM, ANQGSEA. The V end was cut by 3 bases, the J end by 0 bases, with 18 bases between. Here the CDR3 reads CSVDGLGGLPSYEQYF. The CDR3 region has the DNA TGCAGCGTTGATGGGCTTGGGGGGCTGCCCTCCTACGAGCAGTACTTC.

V and J are TRBV7-8 and TRBJ2-7, with 13 bases lining up with TRBD2. V gave up 1 base and J gave up 1 base; unmatched junction bases: 1. Germline CDR1 and CDR2: SGHVS and FQNEAQ. The CDR3 has 16 amino acids. The CDR3 DNA reads TGTGCCAGCAGCTTAGGGACTAGCGGGGGTTCCTACGAGCAGTACTTC. It is translated as CASSLGTSGGSYEQYF.

At least ten counts were recorded for this clonotype. The chain recombines TRBV24-1 with TRBJ1-5; D is unresolved. The CDR3 has 10 amino acids. Germline V lookup: CDR1 KGHDR, CDR2 SFDVKD. Trimming stripped 9 bases from V and 9 bases from J, with 8 bases between. The CDR3 loop is CATSALPQHF. CDR3 nucleotide sequence: TGTGCCACCTCCGCCCTGCCCCAGCATTTT.

A remark on this clonotype: A much larger clone sits a single nucleotide away, making a read error possible. Given the absence of the conserved phenylalanine or tryptophan at the CDR3 end, a read error is likely. The chain couples TRBV2 to TRBJ1-4, with TRBD1 identical over 7 bases. Germline CDR1 SNHLY, CDR2 FYNNEI. This CDR3 spans 14 amino acids. V trimming: 1 base; J trimming: 8 bases; junction bases outside the gene matches: 4. The CDR3 DNA sequence: TGTGCCAGCAGTGAAGTAGGGGGCGGCGAAAAACTGTTTCTT. As protein: CASSEVGGGEKLFL.

This clonotype was counted at least ten times. This CDR3 reads CSAALGVKVYTF. CDR3 sequence (DNA): TGCAGTGCCGCCCTGGGAGTAAAGGTCTACACCTTC. J is TRBJ1-2 and V is TRBV20-1; no definite D call. This CDR3 is built from 12 residues. Trimming pared 6 bases from V and 10 bases from J, leaving 18 bases between. The germline CDR1 and CDR2 sequences are DFQATT and SNEGSKA (reference sequence).

This clonotype appeared many times. The chain couples TRBV7-3 to TRBJ1-6, with D perhaps matching TRBD1 (5 bases). The V end lost 9 bases, the J end lost 1 base, and 13 bases lay between the germline ends. CDR1 and CDR2 from the germline V gene are SGHTA and FQGTGA. The length of the CDR3 is 15 residues. The CDR3 reads CASSPRGSYNSPLHF. CDR3 DNA: TGTGCCAGTTCCCCTAGGGGTTCCTATAATTCACCCCTCCACTTT.